This paragraph covers one T cell receptor beta chain sequence. The data were produced by immunoSEQ multiplex PCR, yet TCRdb's version contains in-frame clones alone and is incomplete. Among 45,000 to 50,000 clones listed, around 77% were seen once. The CDR3 covers 15 residues. Germline assignment: CDR1 MNHEY and CDR2 SVGAGI. Between the trimmed V and J ends, which lost 0 bases and 6 bases, there was a span of 14 bases. The data stem from a study of memory CD4+ T cells and cytomegalovirus serostatus. For the study at large: Healthy Belgian adult donors included roughly ten CMV-positive and approximately 25 CMV-negative people.

Single viable CD3+CD4+CD8-CD45RO+ cells were sorted as the memory CD4+ T cells. The chain carries TRBV6-5 and TRBJ1-2; TRBD1 is a possible D gene (6 bases). Material: memory CD4+ T cells from blood. The TCR comes from an adult in good health and CMV-seronegative. The CDR3 region is CASSYSWQDRNGYTF. CDR3 in DNA: TGTGCCAGCAGTTACTCTTGGCAGGACAGAAATGGCTACACCTTC.